These 19 T cell receptor beta chains were all obtained from the same sample, sequenced in a study of cytotoxic CD8 clonotypes in ibrutinib-treated CLL. Sequenced by immunoSEQ multiplex PCR; TCRdb stores in-frame clones only, minus some. The sample carries roughly 58,000 clones, 50% to 70% recorded once. This sample comprised PBMCs, obtained at disease progression, from a patient treated with ibrutinib. These receptors were obtained from a human donor with chronic lymphocytic leukemia.

V is TRBV7-8 and J is TRBJ2-1; D possibly uses TRBD1 or TRBD2 (6 bases each). V lost 2 bases, J lost 8 bases, and 28 bases lay in between. The CDR3 contains 19 residues. The germline CDR1 and CDR2 sequences are SGHVS and FQNEAQ. The chain's CDR3 is CASSLLFLRRYREADEQFF. The CDR3, as DNA: TGTGCCAGCAGCTTACTGTTTCTCCGGAGATACAGGGAGGCTGATGAGCAGTTCTTC.

The genes are TRBV18 and TRBJ1-4; D unresolved. Germline-derived CDR1 and CDR2 are KGHSH and LQKENI. V was trimmed by 1 base and J by 8 bases, leaving 5 bases between them. The CDR3 has 12 amino acids. The CDR3 loop reads CASSPLGEKLFF. The CDR3 nucleotides are TGTGCCAGCTCACCACTGGGGGAAAAACTGTTTTTT.

The CDR3 here is CASSLLVGEEEKLFF. CDR3 nucleotides: TGTGCCAGCAGCTTACTCGTCGGGGAGGAGGAAAAACTGTTTTTT. The chain links TRBV7-9 to TRBJ1-4; no definite D call. The V end lost 2 bases, the J end lost 8 bases, and 15 bases lay between the germline ends. This CDR3 region has 15 residues. Germline V lookup: CDR1 SEHNR, CDR2 FQNEAQ (reference sequence).

This clone was found a few times. J is TRBJ2-2 and V is TRBV25-1; D unclear. From germline, CDR1 is MGHDK and CDR2 SYGVNS. V lost 4 bases to trimming and J lost 7 bases, with 13 bases between them. The CDR3 is made up of 14 amino acids. CDR3 bases: TGTGCCAGCAGTGGTCCCGTATTGGGCGGGGAGCTGTTTTTT. Residues: CASSGPVLGGELFF.

This sequence joins TRBV5-5 and TRBJ2-7; D unresolved. The CDR3 length is 11 residues. V lost 4 bases and J 5 bases, leaving 7 bases between the germline ends. In germline, CDR1 is SGHKS, CDR2 YYEKEE (reference sequence). CDR3 sequence: CASSNHNEQYF. In DNA, the CDR3 is TGTGCCAGCAGCAACCATAACGAGCAGTACTTC.

There are a few counts of this clone. This sequence joins TRBV6-4 and TRBJ2-1; 8 positions match TRBD2. CDR3 size: 17 residues. Germline loops: CDR1 MRHNA, CDR2 SNTAGT. Trimming removed 0 bases from V and 4 bases from J; junction bases left unmatched: 8. CDR3 DNA: TGTGCCAGCAGTGACTCGAATCTCGGGAGGGAGTACAATGAGCAGTTCTTC. It specifies CASSDSNLGREYNEQFF.

The chain couples TRBV6-5 to TRBJ2-7, with 9 nucleotides matching TRBD1. J was trimmed by 4 bases and V by 6 bases; bases with no gene match: 7. The germline gives CDR1 MNHEY, CDR2 SVGAGI. CDR3 length: 14 amino acids. In DNA, the CDR3 is TGTGCCAGCAGACTCCCGGGACAGGGATACGAGCAGTACTTC. Protein sequence: CASRLPGQGYEQYF.

This clone appeared a few times. The chain recombines TRBV2 with TRBJ1-2; D is uncertain. Looked up from germline, CDR1 is SNHLY and CDR2 is FYNNEI. The V end lost 6 bases, the J end lost 8 bases, and 19 bases lay between the germline ends. This CDR3 has 14 residues. This chain's CDR3 is CASRTPKLVWGYTF. For the CDR3, the DNA is TGTGCCAGCAGGACCCCCAAGTTGGTCTGGGGCTACACCTTC.

This clone showed up just a few times. The genes are TRBV7-9 and TRBJ2-7; the D is unclear. There are 15 residues in the CDR3. V was cut by 5 bases and J by 6 bases, with 20 bases left in between. Germline-derived CDR1 and CDR2 are SEHNR and FQNEAQ (reference sequence). The CDR3 DNA sequence: TGTGCCAGCAGCCAAGGGCCGGGCCGCGCCCTCGAGCAGTACTTC. Protein sequence: CASSQGPGRALEQYF.

In this sample, this clone turned up once. This specimen includes other DNA sequences encoding the same CDR3. The chain combines TRBV30 with TRBJ1-3; maybe TRBD1 (5 bases). CDR3 length: 13 amino acids. From germline, CDR1 is GTSNPN and CDR2 SVGIG (reference sequence). Trimming removed 3 bases from V and 0 bases from J, with 6 bases in between. The CDR3 region has the DNA TGTGCCTGGAGCACAGGCTCTGGAAACACCATATATTTT. It specifies CAWSTGSGNTIYF.

This clone came up a few times. This rearrangement joins TRBV7-2 to TRBJ1-3; D is ambiguous. With 5 bases removed from V and 3 bases from J, the gap between germline ends came to 5 bases. This CDR3 has 12 amino acids. Per germline, CDR1 SGHTA and CDR2 FQGNSA. The CDR3, as DNA: TGTGCCAGCAGCCGAGTTGGAAACACCATATATTTT. This translates into CASSRVGNTIYF.

The sample holds a few counts of this clone. V is TRBV6-5 and J is TRBJ1-6, with D unresolved. CDR1 and CDR2 from the germline V gene are MNHEY and SVGAGI. This CDR3 comprises 13 residues. V dropped 4 bases and J dropped 1 base, with 2 bases sitting between them. The CDR3 reads CASSFSYNSPLHF. Written as DNA, the CDR3 is TGTGCCAGCAGTTTTTCCTATAATTCACCCCTCCACTTT.

The chain is built from TRBV5-1 and TRBJ2-5; 13 bases line up with TRBD2. After removal of 0 bases from V and 5 bases from J, the junction contained 4 bases not matched to a gene. The CDR3 totals 16 residues. Germline CDR1 reads SGHRS; CDR2 reads YFSETQ. The CDR3 region is CASSLAGTSGMETQYF. CDR3 coding DNA: TGCGCCAGCAGCTTGGCCGGGACTAGCGGGATGGAGACCCAGTACTTC.

The V call is TRBV15, the J call TRBJ2-6; D is unresolved. V was cut by 0 bases and J by 4 bases, with 4 bases left in between. This CDR3 has 14 amino acids. Germline-derived CDR1 and CDR2 are LNHNV and YYDKDF (reference sequence). The CDR3 DNA is TGTGCCACCAGCAGAGATCCCGGGGCCAACGTCCTGACTTTC. Amino acid sequence: CATSRDPGANVLTF. The full variable domain, in which reference TRBV15 and TRBJ2-6 provide the parts outside the CDR3, is DAMVIQNPRYQVTQFGKPVTLSCSQTLNHNVMYWYQQKSSQAPKLLFHYYDKDFNNEADTPDNFQSRRPNTSFCFLDIRSPGLGDTAMYLCATSRDPGANVLTFGAGSRLTVL.

This clone appeared a single time. The V and J genes are TRBV19 and TRBJ1-1; TRBD1 aligns across 8 bases. V lost 4 bases and J lost 1; bases outside the gene matches: 2. The CDR3 covers 14 residues. CDR1 LNHDA and CDR2 SQIVND come from the germline V gene (reference sequence). Here the CDR3 reads CASSRGTGNTEAFF. CDR3 sequence (DNA): TGTGCCAGTAGTAGGGGGACAGGGAACACTGAAGCTTTCTTT.

The genes are TRBV4-1 and TRBJ2-1, with 9 bases aligning to TRBD2. The CDR3 is 15 amino acids. Trimming cost V 0 bases and J 7 bases; bases outside gene matches: 4. The germline V gene has CDR1 MGHRA and CDR2 YSYEKL. This CDR3 reads CASSQEHSGRNEQFF. The CDR3 bases are TGCGCCAGCAGCCAAGAACATAGCGGGAGAAATGAGCAGTTCTTC.

The gene calls are TRBV30 and TRBJ1-3; D perhaps matches TRBD1 (5 bases). This CDR3 comprises 13 residues. Germline V lookup: CDR1 GTSNPN, CDR2 SVGIG (reference sequence). Trimming shortened V by 0 bases and J by 4 bases, and 7 bases separated the two germline ends. CDR3 loop: CAWSVGEGNTIYF. DNA of the CDR3: TGTGCCTGGAGTGTAGGGGAAGGAAACACCATATATTTT.

The chain links TRBV6-5 to TRBJ1-3; D gene ambiguous. The CDR3 runs 16 residues. Trimming left V 0 bases short and J 0 bases short, with 9 bases between. Germline lookup yields CDR1 MNHEY and CDR2 SVGAGI. The CDR3 loop is CASSYSGRSSGNTIYF. CDR3 coding DNA: TGTGCCAGCAGTTACTCGGGCAGGTCCTCTGGAAACACCATATATTTT.

V and J are TRBV30 and TRBJ2-5; 8 bases are shared with TRBD1. Germline lookup yields CDR1 GTSNPN and CDR2 SVGIG (reference sequence). CDR3 size: 13 residues. The V gene end was trimmed by 2 bases and the J gene end by 3 bases; junction bases not matched to a gene: 2. This CDR3 is CAWSQGAEETQYF. The CDR3 DNA reads TGTGCCTGGAGTCAGGGGGCTGAAGAGACCCAGTACTTC. Full variable domain (missing parts from reference TRBV30 and TRBJ2-5): SQTIHQWPATLVQPVGSPLSLECTVEGTSNPNLYWYRQAAGRGLQLLFYSVGIGQISSEVPQNLSASRPQDRQFILSSKKLLLSDSGFYLCAWSQGAEETQYFGPGTRLLVL.